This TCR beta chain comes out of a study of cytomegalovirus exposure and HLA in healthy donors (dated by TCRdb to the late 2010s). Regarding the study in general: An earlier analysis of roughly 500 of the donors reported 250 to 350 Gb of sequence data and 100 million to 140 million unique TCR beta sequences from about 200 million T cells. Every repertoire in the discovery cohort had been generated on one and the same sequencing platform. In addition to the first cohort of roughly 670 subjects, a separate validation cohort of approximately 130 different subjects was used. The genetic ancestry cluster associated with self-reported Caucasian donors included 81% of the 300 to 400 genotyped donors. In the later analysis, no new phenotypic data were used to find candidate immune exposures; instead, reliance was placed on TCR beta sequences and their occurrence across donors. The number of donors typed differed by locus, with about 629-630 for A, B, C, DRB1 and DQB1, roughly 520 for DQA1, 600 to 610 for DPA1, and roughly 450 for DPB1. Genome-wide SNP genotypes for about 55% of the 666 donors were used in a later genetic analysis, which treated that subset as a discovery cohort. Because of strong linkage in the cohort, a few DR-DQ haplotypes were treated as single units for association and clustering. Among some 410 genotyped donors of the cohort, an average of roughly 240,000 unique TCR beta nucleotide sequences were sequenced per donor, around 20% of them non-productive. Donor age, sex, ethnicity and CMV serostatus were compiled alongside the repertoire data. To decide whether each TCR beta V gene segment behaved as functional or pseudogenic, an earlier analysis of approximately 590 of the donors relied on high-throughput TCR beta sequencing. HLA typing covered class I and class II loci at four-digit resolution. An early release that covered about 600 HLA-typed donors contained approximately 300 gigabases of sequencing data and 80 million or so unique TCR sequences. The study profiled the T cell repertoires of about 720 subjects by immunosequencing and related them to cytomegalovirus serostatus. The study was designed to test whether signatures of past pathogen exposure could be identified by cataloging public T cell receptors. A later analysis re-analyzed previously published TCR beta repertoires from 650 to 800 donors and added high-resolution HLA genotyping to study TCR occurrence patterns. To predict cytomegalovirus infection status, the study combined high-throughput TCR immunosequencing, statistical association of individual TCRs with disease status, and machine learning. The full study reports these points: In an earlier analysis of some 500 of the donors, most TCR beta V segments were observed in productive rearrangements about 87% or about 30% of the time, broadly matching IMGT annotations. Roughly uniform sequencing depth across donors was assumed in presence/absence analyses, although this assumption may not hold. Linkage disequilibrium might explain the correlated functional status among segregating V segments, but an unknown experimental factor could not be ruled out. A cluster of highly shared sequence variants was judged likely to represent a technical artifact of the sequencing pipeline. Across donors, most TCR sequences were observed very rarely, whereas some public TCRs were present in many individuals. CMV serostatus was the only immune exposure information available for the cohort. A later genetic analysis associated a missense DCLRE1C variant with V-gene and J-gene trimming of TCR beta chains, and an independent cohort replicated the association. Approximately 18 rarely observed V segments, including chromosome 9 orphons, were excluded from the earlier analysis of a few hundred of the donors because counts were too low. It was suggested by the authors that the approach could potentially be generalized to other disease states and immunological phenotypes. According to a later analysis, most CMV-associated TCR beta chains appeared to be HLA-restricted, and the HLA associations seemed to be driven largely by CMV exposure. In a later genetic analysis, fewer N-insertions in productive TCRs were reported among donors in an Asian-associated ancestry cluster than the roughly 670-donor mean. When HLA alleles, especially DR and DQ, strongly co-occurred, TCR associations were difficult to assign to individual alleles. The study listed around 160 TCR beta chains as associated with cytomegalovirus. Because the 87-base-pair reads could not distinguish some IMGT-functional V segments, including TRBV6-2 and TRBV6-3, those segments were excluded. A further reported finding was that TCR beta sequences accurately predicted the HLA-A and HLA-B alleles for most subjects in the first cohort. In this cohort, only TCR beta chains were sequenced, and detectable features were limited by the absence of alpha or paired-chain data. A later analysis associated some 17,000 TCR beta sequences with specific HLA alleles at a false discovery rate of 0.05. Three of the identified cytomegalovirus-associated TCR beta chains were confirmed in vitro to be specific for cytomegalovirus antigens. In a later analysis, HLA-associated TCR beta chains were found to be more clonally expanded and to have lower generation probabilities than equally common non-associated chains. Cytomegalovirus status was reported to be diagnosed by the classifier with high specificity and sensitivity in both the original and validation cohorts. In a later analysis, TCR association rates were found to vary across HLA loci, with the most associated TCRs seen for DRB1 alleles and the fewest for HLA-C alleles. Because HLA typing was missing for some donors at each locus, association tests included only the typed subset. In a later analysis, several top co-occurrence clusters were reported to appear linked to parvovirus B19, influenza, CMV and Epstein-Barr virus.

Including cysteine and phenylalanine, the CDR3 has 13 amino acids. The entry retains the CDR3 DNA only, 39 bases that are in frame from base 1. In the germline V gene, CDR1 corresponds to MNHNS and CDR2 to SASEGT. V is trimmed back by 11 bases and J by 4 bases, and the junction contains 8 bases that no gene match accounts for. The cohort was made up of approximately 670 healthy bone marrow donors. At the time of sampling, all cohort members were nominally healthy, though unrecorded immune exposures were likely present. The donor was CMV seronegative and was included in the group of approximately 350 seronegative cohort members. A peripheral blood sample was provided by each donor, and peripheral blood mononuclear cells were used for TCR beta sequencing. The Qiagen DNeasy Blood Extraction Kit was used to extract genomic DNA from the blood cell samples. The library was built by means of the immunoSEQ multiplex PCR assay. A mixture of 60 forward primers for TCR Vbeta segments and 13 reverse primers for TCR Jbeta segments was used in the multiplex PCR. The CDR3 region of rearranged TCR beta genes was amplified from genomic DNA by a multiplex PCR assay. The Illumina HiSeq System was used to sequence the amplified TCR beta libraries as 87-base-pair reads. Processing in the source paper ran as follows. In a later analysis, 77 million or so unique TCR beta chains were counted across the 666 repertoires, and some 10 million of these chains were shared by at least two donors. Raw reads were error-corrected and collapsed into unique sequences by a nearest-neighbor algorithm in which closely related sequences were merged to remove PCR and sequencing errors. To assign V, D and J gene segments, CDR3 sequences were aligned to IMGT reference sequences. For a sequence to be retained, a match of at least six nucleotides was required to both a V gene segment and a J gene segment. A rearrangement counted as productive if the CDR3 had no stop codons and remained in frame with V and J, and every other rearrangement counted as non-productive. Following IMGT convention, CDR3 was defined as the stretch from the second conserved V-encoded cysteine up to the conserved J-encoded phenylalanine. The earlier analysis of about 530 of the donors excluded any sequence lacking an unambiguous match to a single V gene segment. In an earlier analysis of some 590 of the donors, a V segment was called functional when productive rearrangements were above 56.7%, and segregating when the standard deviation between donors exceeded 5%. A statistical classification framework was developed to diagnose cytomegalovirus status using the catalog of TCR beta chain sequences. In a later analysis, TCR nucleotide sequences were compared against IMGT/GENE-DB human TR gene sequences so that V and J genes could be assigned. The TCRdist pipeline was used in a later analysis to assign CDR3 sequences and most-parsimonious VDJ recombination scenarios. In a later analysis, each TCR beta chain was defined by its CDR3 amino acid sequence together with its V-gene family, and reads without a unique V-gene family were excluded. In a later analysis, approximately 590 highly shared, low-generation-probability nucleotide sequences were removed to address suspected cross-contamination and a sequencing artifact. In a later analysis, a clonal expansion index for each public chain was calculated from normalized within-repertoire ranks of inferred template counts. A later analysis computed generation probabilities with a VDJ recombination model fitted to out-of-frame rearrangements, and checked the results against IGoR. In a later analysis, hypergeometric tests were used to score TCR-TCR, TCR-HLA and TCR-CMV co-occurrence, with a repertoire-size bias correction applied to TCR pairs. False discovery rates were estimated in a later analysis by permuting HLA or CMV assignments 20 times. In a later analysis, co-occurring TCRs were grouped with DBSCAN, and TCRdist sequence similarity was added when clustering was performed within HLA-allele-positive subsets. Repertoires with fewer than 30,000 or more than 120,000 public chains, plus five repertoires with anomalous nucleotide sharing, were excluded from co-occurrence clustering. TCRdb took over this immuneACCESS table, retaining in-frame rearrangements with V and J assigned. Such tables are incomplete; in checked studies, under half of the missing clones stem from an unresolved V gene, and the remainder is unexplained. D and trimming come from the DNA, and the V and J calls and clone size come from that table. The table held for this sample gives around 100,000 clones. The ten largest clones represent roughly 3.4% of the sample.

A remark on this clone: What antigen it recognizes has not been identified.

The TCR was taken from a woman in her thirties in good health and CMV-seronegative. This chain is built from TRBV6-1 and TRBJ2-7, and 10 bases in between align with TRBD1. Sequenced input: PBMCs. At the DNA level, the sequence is TGTGCCTCCGACGGGACAGGGGTGTACGAGCAGTACTTC. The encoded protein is CASDGTGVYEQYF.